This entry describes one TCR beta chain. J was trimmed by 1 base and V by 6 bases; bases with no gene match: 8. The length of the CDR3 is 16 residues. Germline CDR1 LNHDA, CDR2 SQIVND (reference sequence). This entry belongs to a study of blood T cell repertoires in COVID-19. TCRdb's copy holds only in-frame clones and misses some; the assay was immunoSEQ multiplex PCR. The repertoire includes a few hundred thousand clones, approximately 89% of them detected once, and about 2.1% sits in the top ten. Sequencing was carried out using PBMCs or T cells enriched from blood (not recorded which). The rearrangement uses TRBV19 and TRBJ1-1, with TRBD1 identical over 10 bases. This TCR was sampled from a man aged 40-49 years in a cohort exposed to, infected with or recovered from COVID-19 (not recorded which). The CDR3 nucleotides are TGTGCCAGTAGGTTTGGGACAGGGGAGCAGAACACTGAAGCTTTCTTT. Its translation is CASRFGTGEQNTEAFF.